The 21 T cell receptor beta chains below were found in one sample sequenced in a study of cytomegalovirus exposure and HLA in healthy donors. The PCR employed 60 Vbeta primers together with 13 Jbeta primers. The method was immunoSEQ multiplex PCR; TCRdb's version includes in-frame clones alone and lacks a portion of them. The table has 100,000 to 150,000 clones, approximately 80% seen once; the top ten hold about 8.9%. Sequences were obtained from PBMCs. Source of these receptors: a young man in good health and CMV-seropositive.

The chain combines TRBV21-1 with TRBJ2-2; the table assigns TRBD1, which was not confirmed against the DNA. TRBV21-1 is classified as a pseudogene. This CDR3 has 19 amino acids. The CDR3 region is CASSHRDRHPTTNTGELFF. The CDR3 DNA sequence: TGTGCCAGCAGCCACCGGGACAGACACCCTACTACGAACACCGGGGAGCTGTTTTTT.

Comment on this clone: One end of the junction varies from germline; a read error may be responsible. The sample contains more than one DNA sequence encoding this CDR3. The chain uses TRBV7-3 and TRBJ2-5; D is possibly TRBD2 (5 bases). The CDR3 runs 13 residues. Germline CDR1 and CDR2: SGHTA and FQGTGA. The CDR3 DNA follows: TGCGCCAGCAGCTTCTTAGCGCAAGAGACCCAGTACTTC. Its protein is CASSFLAQETQYF.

The chain uses TRBV6-1 and TRBJ1-5; 7 nucleotides line up with TRBD1. The CDR3 runs to 16 residues. Germline V gene sequence: CDR1 MNHNS, CDR2 SASEGT. Trimming took 1 base from V and 0 from J; bases not matched to a gene: 3. Written as DNA, the CDR3 is TGTGCCAGCAGTGAAGTCAGACAGGGTAGCAATCAGCCCCAGCATTTT. Translating gives CASSEVRQGSNQPQHF.

The rearrangement joins TRBV9 to TRBJ2-1; 15 bases map to TRBD2. CDR1 and CDR2 (germline): SGDLS, YYNGEE. The V gene end was trimmed by 2 bases and the J gene end by 7 bases; junction bases not matched to a gene: 1. CDR3 length: 15 residues. CDR3 amino acids: CASSVGTSGGNEQFF. CDR3 bases: TGTGCCAGCAGCGTCGGGACTAGCGGGGGGAATGAGCAGTTCTTC. The whole variable domain, remainder taken from reference TRBV9 and TRBJ2-1, is DSGVTQTPKHLITATGQRVTLRCSPRSGDLSVYWYQQSLDQGLQFLIQYYNGEERAKGNILERFSAQQFPDLHSELNLSSLELGDSALYFCASSVGTSGGNEQFFGPGTRLTVL.

This clone was counted only a few times. This chain connects TRBV6-5 to TRBJ1-6, with D perhaps matching TRBD1 (5 bases). CDR3 length equals 14 residues. CDR1 is MNHEY and CDR2 is SVGAGI in the germline V gene. Trimming removed 6 bases at V and 5 bases at J, with 11 bases between. CDR3 coding DNA: TGTGCCAGCAGCAGGGATTCAAATAATTCACCCCTCCACTTT. Amino acid sequence: CASSRDSNNSPLHF.

V and J are TRBV19 and TRBJ1-5; 8 bases are a match to TRBD1. CDR1 is LNHDA, CDR2 SQIVND, per germline (reference sequence). V trimming: 5 bases; J trimming: 5 bases; junction bases outside the gene matches: 11. The CDR3 totals 16 residues. CDR3 in amino acids: CASSLYTGTGYQPQHF. The CDR3 DNA sequence: TGTGCCAGTAGTCTGTACACGGGGACAGGATATCAGCCCCAGCATTTT.

The rearrangement links TRBV6-1 to TRBJ1-4; 8 positions match TRBD1. With V trimmed by 5 bases and J by 8 bases, 10 bases remained unmatched. Germline V gene lookup returns CDR1 MNHNS and CDR2 SASEGT. The CDR3 runs to 15 residues. CDR3 in amino acids: CASSRTGLGGEKLFF. The CDR3 DNA follows: TGTGCCAGCAGTAGGACAGGGTTAGGAGGAGAAAAACTGTTTTTT.

This clone was recorded a few times. This rearrangement joins TRBV6-1 to TRBJ1-1; D is unclear. CDR3 length equals 14 residues. V shed 7 bases and J shed 1 base, with 13 bases lying between them. Looked up from germline, CDR1 is MNHNS and CDR2 is SASEGT. The CDR3 DNA reads TGTGCCAGCAATCAACAGAGGGCGAACACTGAAGCTTTCTTT. Residues: CASNQQRANTEAFF.

V is TRBV5-1 and J is TRBJ1-2; D is unclear. This CDR3 is 14 amino acids long. Germline loops: CDR1 SGHRS, CDR2 YFSETQ. V shed 2 bases and J shed 6 bases, with 14 bases lying between them. The CDR3 coding sequence is TGCGCCAGCAGCTTTTCACAGAAGTTGAATGGCTACACCTTC. Translated, it gives CASSFSQKLNGYTF.

This sequence joins TRBV7-9 and TRBJ1-5; D remains unclear. V lost 1 base to trimming and J lost 7 bases, with 5 bases between them. The CDR3 runs to 12 residues. Germline V gene sequence: CDR1 SEHNR, CDR2 FQNEAQ (reference sequence). CDR3 loop: CASSLGQQPQHF. As DNA, the CDR3 is TGTGCCAGCAGCTTAGGACAACAGCCCCAGCATTTT.

The chain recombines TRBV6-1 with TRBJ2-7; TRBD1 aligns across 9 bases. Germline trimming cut 5 bases from V and 1 base from J; bases unmatched to any gene: 6. The CDR3 loop spans 15 amino acids. Germline lookup yields CDR1 MNHNS and CDR2 SASEGT. CDR3 in amino acids: CASSLPGTGSYEQYF. The CDR3 nucleotides are TGTGCCAGCAGTCTTCCCGGGACAGGGTCCTACGAGCAGTACTTC.

The chain joins TRBV2 to TRBJ1-5, with a possible D match to TRBD1 (5 bases). The V gene lost 5 bases and the J gene lost 4 bases, with 12 bases spanning the gap. The CDR3 covers 14 residues. Germline V gene data show CDR1 as SNHLY and CDR2 as FYNNEI. The CDR3 spells CASSPDGGNQPQHF. The CDR3 DNA reads as TGTGCCAGCAGTCCCGACGGGGGAAATCAGCCCCAGCATTTT.

The chain recombines TRBV5-4 with TRBJ1-1, with D possibly matching TRBD1 (6 bases). V dropped 4 bases and J dropped 1 base, with 11 bases sitting between them. Germline CDR1 SGHNT, CDR2 YYREEE (reference sequence). The length of the CDR3 is 14 residues. As DNA, the CDR3 is TGTGCCAGCAGCCAACAGGGTACGAACACTGAAGCTTTCTTT. Translated, it gives CASSQQGTNTEAFF.

This chain uses TRBV5-1 with TRBJ1-6, with 8 nucleotides matching TRBD1. The CDR3 loop spans 16 amino acids. Unmatched junction bases numbered 14, after V lost 5 bases and J lost 10 bases. Per the germline V gene, CDR1 is SGHRS and CDR2 is YFSETQ. In DNA, the CDR3 is TGCGCCAGCAGTCAGCGGCCAGACAGGGGCGCCTCACCCCTCCACTTT. This codes for CASSQRPDRGASPLHF.

This clone appeared a single time. The V call is TRBV7-9, the J call TRBJ2-1, with TRBD1 matching 7 bases. The CDR3 runs 15 residues. J gave up 0 bases and V 6 bases, and 5 bases lay outside the gene matches. Looked up from germline, CDR1 is SEHNR and CDR2 is FQNEAQ (reference sequence). CDR3 DNA: TGTGCCAGCAGTATACAGGGGTCCTCCTACAATGAGCAGTTCTTC. Its translation: CASSIQGSSYNEQFF.

The rearrangement joins TRBV10-1 to TRBJ1-1, with 7 bases fitting TRBD1. Trimming removed 4 bases from V and 3 bases from J; junction bases left unmatched: 8. The germline CDR1 and CDR2 sequences are WNHNN and SYGVQD (reference sequence). CDR3 length equals 15 residues. DNA for the CDR3: TGCGCCAGCAGTGGACACAGGGGTAAGGACACTGAAGCTTTCTTT. Translated: CASSGHRGKDTEAFF.

This sequence joins TRBV19 and TRBJ1-1; maybe TRBD1 (6 bases). This CDR3 spans 15 amino acids. V lost 3 bases, J lost 5 bases, and 16 bases lay in between. Germline V gene lookup returns CDR1 LNHDA and CDR2 SQIVND (reference sequence). CDR3 DNA sequence: TGTGCCAGTAGTATCCAGGCACAGGGACGGACTGAAGCTTTCTTT. This sequence encodes CASSIQAQGRTEAFF.

This rearrangement joins TRBV7-7 to TRBJ2-6; 7 nucleotides align to TRBD1. The germline CDR1 and CDR2 sequences are SSHAT and FNYEAQ (reference sequence). V gave up 4 bases and J gave up 2 bases; unmatched junction bases: 2. The CDR3 consists of 15 residues. The CDR3 loop reads CASSSGTAGANVLTF. CDR3 coding DNA: TGTGCCAGCAGCTCCGGGACAGCTGGGGCCAACGTCCTGACTTTC. Full variable domain (outside the CDR3, taken from reference TRBV7-7 and TRBJ2-6): GAGVSQSPRYKVTKRGQDVTLRCDPISSHATLYWYQQALGQGPEFLTYFNYEAQPDKSGLPSDRFSAERPEGSISTLTIQRTEQRDSAMYRCASSSGTAGANVLTFGAGSRLTVL.

The chain combines TRBV30 with TRBJ1-2, with D possibly TRBD1 on 6 matching bases. Trimming removed 2 bases from V and 4 bases from J, with 8 bases in between. CDR3 length: 12 amino acids. Germline CDR1 is GTSNPN and CDR2 is SVGIG (reference sequence). CDR3 sequence reads: CAWSTGFYGYTF. CDR3 DNA sequence: TGTGCCTGGAGTACAGGGTTCTATGGCTACACCTTC.

The chain carries TRBV27 and TRBJ1-5; TRBD1 aligns across 7 bases. The CDR3 has 17 residues. The trim removed 0 bases at V and 0 bases at J, leaving 5 bases unmatched. Looked up from germline, CDR1 is MNHEY and CDR2 is SMNVEV (reference sequence). The CDR3 bases are TGTGCCAGCAGTTTATCGTTGGCAGGGGGTAGCAATCAGCCCCAGCATTTT. Amino acids: CASSLSLAGGSNQPQHF.

V is TRBV2 and J is TRBJ2-7; 10 nucleotides align to TRBD1. V lost 10 bases and J lost 4; bases outside the gene matches: 7. CDR1 is SNHLY, CDR2 FYNNEI, per germline. The CDR3 consists of 13 residues. CDR3 nucleotides: TGTGCCAACCGACAGGGGGCACTTTACGAGCAGTACTTC. It codes for CANRQGALYEQYF.